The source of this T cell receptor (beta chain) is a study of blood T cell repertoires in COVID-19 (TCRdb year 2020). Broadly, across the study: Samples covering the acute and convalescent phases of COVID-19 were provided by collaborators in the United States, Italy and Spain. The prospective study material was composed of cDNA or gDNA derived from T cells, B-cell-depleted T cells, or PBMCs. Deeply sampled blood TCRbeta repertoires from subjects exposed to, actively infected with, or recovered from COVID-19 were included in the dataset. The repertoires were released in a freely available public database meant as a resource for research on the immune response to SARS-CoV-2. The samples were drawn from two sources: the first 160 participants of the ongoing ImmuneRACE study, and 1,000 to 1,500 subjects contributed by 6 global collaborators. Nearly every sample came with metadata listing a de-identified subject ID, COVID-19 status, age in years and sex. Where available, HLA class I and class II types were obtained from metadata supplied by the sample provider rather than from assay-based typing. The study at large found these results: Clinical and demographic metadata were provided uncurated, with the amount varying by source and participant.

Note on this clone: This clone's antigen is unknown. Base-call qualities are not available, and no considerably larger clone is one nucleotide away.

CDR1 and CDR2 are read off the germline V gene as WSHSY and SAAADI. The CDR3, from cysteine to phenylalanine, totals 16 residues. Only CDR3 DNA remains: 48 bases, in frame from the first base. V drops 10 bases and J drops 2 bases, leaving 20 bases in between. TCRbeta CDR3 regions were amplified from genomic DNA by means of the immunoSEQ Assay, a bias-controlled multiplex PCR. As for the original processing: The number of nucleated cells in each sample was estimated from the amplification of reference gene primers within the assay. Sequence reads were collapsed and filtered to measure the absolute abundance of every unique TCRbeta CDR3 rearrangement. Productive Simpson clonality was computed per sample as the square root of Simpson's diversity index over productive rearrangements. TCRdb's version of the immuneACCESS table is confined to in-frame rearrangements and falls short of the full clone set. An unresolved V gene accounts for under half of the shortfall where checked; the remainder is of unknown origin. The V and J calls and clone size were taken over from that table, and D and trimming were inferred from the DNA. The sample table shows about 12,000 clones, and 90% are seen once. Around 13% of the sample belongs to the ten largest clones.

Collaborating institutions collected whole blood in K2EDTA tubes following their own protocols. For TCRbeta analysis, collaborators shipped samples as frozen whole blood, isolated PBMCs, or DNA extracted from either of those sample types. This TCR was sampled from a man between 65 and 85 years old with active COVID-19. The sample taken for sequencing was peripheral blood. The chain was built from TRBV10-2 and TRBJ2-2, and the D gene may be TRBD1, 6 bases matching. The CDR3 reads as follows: CATHKKARGNTGELFF. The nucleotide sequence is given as TGCGCCACCCACAAAAAGGCCAGGGGAAACACCGGGGAGCTGTTTTTT.